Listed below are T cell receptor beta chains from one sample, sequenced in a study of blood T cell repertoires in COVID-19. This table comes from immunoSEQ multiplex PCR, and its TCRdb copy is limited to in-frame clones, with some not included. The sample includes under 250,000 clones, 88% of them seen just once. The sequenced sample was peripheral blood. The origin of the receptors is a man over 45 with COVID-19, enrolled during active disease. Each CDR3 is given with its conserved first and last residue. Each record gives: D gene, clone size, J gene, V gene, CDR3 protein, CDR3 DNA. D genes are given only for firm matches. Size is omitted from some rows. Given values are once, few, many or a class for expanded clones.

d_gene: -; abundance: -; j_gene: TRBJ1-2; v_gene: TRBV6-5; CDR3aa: CASRGQDYGYTF; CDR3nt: TGTGCCAGCAGAGGACAAGACTATGGCTACACCTTC
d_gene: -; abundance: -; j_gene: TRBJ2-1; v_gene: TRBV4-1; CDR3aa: CASSQGVPLSEQFF; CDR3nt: TGCGCCAGCAGCCAAGGGGTTCCACTATCCGAGCAGTTCTTC
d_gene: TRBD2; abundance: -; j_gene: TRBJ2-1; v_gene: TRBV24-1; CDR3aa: CATSGSGGAGGEQFF; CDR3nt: TGTGCCACCAGTGGGAGCGGGGGAGCGGGTGGTGAGCAGTTCTTC
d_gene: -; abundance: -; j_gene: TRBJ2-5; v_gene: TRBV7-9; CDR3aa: CATLRQQTQETQYF; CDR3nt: TGTGCCACCCTTCGACAGCAAACCCAAGAGACCCAGTACTTC
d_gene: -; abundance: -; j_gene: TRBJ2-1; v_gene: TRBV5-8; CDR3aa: CASSFRSPYNEQFF; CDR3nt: TGTGCCAGCAGCTTTCGGTCTCCATACAATGAGCAGTTCTTC
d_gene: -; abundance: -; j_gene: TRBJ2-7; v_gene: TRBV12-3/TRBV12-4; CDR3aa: CASSFGSSYEQYF; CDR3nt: TGTGCCAGCAGTTTCGGGAGCTCCTACGAGCAGTACTTC
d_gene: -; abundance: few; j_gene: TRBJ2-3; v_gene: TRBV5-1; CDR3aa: CASTEQGREGDTQYF; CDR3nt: TGCGCCAGCACCGAACAGGGTAGAGAAGGAGATACGCAGTATTTT
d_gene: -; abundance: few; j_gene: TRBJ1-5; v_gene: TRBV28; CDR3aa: CASSLMGLNQPQHF; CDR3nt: TGTGCCAGCAGTTTAATGGGGCTAAATCAGCCCCAGCATTTT
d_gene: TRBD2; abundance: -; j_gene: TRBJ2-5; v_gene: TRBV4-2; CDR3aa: CASSQEGTSGTLGVYQETQYF; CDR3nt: TGTGCCAGCAGCCAAGAAGGGACTAGCGGGACATTAGGGGTGTACCAAGAGACCCAGTACTTC
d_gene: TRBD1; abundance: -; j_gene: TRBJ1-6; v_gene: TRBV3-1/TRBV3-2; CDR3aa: CASRRDRGYSPLHF; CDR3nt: TGTGCCAGCAGACGGGACAGGGGATATTCACCCCTCCACTTT
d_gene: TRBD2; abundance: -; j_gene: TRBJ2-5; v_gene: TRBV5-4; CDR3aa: CASSLGGGGGDQETQYF; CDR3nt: TGTGCCAGCAGCTTGGGAGGTGGCGGGGGAGACCAAGAGACCCAGTACTTC
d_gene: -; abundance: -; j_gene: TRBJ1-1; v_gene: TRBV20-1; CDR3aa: CSASPVNTEAFF; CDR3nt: TGCAGTGCTAGTCCGGTGAACACTGAAGCTTTCTTT
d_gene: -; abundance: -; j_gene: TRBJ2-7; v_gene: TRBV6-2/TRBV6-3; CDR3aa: CASSWVRGGGGEQYF; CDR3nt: TGTGCCAGCAGTTGGGTCCGAGGCGGGGGCGGCGAGCAGTACTTC
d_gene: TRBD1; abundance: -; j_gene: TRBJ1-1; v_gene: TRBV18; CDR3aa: CASSNRQGMRPNTEAFF; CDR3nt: TGTGCCAGCTCAAATCGACAGGGTATGAGGCCCAACACTGAAGCTTTCTTT
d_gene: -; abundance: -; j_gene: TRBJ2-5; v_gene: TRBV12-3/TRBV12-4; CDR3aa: CASSLRGETQYF; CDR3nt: TGTGCCAGCAGTTTACGAGGAGAGACCCAGTACTTC
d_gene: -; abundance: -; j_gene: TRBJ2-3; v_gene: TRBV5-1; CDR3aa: CASKTGSTDTQYF; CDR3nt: TGCGCCAGTAAGACGGGGAGCACAGATACGCAGTATTTT
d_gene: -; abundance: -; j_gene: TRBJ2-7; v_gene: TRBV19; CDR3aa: CASSIDISYEQYF; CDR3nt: TGTGCCAGTAGTATAGACATTAGCTACGAGCAGTACTTC
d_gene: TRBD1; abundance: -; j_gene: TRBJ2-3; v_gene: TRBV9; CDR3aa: CASSVLGTGGGTDTQYF; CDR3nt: TGTGCCAGCAGCGTATTAGGGACAGGGGGTGGCACAGATACGCAGTATTTT
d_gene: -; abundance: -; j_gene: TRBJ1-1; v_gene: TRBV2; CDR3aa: CASSVAENTEAFF; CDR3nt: TGTGCCAGCAGTGTGGCAGAGAACACTGAAGCTTTCTTT
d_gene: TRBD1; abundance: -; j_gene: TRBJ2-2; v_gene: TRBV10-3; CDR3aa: CAISERGQGASTGELFF; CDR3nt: TGTGCCATCAGTGAGAGAGGGCAGGGGGCGAGCACCGGGGAGCTGTTTTTT
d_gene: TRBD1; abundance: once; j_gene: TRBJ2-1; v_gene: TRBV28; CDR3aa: CASSSDRVDEQFF; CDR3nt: TGTGCCAGCAGCAGCGACAGGGTGGATGAGCAGTTCTTC
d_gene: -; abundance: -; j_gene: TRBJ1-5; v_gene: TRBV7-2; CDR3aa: CASSLDPGGQPQHF; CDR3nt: TGTGCCAGCAGCTTAGACCCCGGCGGGCAGCCCCAGCATTTT
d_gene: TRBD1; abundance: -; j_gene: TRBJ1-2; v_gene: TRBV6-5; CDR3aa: CASRQGEDGYTF; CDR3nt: TGTGCCAGCAGACAGGGGGAGGATGGCTACACCTTC
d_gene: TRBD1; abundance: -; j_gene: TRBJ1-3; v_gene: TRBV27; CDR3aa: CASRAWGDRKGNTIYF; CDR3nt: TGTGCCAGCAGAGCCTGGGGGGACAGAAAGGGAAACACCATATATTTT
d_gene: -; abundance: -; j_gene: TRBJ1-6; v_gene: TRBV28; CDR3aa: CASSFGGDNSPLHF; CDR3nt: TGTGCCAGCAGTTTCGGGGGGGATAATTCACCCCTCCACTTT
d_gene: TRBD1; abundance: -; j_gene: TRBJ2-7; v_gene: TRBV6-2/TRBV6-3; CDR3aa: CASSGQGYEQYF; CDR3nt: TGTGCCAGCAGTGGACAGGGATACGAGCAGTACTTC
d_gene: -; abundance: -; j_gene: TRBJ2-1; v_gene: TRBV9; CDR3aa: CASSTGGGQSYNEQFF; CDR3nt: TGTGCCAGCAGCACGGGGGGCGGTCAATCCTACAATGAGCAGTTCTTC
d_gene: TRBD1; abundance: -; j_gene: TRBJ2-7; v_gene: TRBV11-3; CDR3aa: CASSTRQGEQYF; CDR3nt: TGTGCCAGCAGCACTCGACAGGGGGAGCAGTACTTC
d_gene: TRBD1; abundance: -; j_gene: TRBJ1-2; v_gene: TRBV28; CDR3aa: CASSWGQVDRGLRGYTF; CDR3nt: TGTGCCAGCAGCTGGGGCCAGGTGGACAGGGGGCTACGAGGCTACACCTTC
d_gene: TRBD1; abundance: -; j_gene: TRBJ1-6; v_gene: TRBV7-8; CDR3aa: CASSLVVGGINNSPLHF; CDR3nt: TGTGCCAGCAGCTTAGTCGTAGGGGGCATCAATAATTCACCCCTCCACTTT
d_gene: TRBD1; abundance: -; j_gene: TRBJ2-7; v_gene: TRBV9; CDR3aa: CASSVGTGPYEQYF; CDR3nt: TGTGCCAGCAGCGTAGGGACAGGGCCTTACGAGCAGTACTTC
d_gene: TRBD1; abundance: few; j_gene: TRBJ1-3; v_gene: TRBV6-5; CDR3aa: CASSTTGGSGNTIYF; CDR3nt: TGTGCCAGCAGTACCACAGGGGGCTCTGGAAACACCATATATTTT
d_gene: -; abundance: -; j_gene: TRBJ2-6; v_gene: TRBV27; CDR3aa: CASSPTAKTDSGANVLTF; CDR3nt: TGTGCCAGCAGTCCAACAGCAAAAACAGACTCTGGGGCCAACGTCCTGACTTTC
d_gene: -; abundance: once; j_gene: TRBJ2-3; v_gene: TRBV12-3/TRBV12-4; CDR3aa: CASSRTSTDTQYF; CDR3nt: TGTGCCAGCAGTCGAACTAGCACAGATACGCAGTATTTT
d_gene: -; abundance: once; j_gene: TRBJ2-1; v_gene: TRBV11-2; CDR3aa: CASSLVTIGEQFF; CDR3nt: TGTGCCAGCAGCTTAGTCACTATTGGTGAGCAGTTCTTC
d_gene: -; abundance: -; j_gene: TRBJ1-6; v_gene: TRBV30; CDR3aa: CAWSVAQGNSPLHF; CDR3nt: TGTGCCTGGAGTGTCGCCCAGGGAAATTCACCCCTCCACTTT
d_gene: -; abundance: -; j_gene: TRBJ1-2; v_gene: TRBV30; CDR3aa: CAWSARAGYTF; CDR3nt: TGTGCCTGGAGTGCCAGAGCGGGCTACACCTTC
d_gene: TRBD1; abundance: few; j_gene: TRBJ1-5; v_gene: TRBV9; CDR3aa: CASSEGTGVSQPQHF; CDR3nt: TGTGCCAGCAGCGAGGGGACAGGGGTTAGCCAGCCCCAGCATTTT
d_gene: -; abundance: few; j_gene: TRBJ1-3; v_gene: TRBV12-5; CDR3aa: CASGLPSPGNTIYF; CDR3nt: TGTGCTAGTGGTTTGCCCTCCCCGGGGAACACCATATATTTT
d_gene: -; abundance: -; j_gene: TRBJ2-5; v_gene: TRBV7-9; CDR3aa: CASRKGGWETQYF; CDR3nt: TGTGCCAGCAGGAAGGGAGGATGGGAGACCCAGTACTTC
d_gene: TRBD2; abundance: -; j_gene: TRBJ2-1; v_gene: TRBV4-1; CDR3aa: CASSPQLAGFYNEQFF; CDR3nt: TGCGCCAGCAGCCCACAACTAGCGGGATTCTACAATGAGCAGTTCTTC
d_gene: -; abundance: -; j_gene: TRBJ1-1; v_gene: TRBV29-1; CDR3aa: CSVEDSVNTEAFF; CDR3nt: TGCAGCGTTGAAGATTCGGTGAACACTGAAGCTTTCTTT
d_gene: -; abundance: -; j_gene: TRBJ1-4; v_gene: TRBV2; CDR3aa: CASSEAVGAKLFF; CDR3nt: TGTGCCAGCAGTGAAGCGGTGGGGGCAAAACTGTTTTTT
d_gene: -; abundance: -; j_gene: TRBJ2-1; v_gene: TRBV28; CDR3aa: CASSSPDIYNEQFF; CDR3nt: TGTGCCAGCAGTTCCCCCGACATCTACAATGAGCAGTTCTTC